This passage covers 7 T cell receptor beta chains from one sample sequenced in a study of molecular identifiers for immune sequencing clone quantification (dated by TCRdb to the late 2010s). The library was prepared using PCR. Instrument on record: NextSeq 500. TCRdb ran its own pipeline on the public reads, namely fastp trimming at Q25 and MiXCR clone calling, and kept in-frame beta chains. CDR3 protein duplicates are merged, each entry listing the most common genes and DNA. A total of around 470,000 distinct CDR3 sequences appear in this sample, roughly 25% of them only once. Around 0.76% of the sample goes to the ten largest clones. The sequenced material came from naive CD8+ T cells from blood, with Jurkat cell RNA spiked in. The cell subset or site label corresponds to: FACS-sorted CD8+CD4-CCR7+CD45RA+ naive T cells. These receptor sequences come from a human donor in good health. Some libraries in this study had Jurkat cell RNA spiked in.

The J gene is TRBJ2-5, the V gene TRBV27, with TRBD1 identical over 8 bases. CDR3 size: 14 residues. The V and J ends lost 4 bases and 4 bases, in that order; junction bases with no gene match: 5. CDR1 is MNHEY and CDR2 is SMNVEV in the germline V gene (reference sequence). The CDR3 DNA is TGTGCCAGCAGTTGGACAGGGTCAACAGAGACCCAGTACTTC. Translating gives CASSWTGSTETQYF.

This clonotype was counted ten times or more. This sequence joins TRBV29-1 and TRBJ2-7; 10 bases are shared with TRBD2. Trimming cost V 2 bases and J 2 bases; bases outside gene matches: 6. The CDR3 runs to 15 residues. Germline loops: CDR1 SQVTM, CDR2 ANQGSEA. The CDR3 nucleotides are TGCAGCGTTGAATTTAGCGGGGGGCACCCCTACGAGCAGTACTTC. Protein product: CSVEFSGGHPYEQYF.

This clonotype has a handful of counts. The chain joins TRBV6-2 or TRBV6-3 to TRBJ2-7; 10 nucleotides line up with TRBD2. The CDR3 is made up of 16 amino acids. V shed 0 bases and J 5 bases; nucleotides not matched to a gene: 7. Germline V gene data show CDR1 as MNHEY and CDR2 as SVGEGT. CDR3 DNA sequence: TGTGCCAGCAGTTACTCTCCCGGACTAGCGGAAGACGAGCAGTACTTC. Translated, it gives CASSYSPGLAEDEQYF.

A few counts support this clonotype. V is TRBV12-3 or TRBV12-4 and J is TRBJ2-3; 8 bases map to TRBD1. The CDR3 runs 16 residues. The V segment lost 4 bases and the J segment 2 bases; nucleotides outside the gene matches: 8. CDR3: CASSWQGAGFTDTQYF. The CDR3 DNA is TGTGCCAGCAGTTGGCAGGGGGCGGGCTTCACAGATACGCAGTATTTT.

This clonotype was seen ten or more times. The CDR3 DNA sequence: TGTGCCAGCAGTGAATTAACGAACACTGAAGCTTTCTTT. It yields the protein CASSELTNTEAFF. The rearrangement uses TRBV6-1 and TRBJ1-1; D gene uncertain. V was shortened by 2 bases and J by 1 base, with 5 bases between the two germline ends. Per the germline V gene, CDR1 is MNHNS and CDR2 is SASEGT. CDR3 size: 13 residues.

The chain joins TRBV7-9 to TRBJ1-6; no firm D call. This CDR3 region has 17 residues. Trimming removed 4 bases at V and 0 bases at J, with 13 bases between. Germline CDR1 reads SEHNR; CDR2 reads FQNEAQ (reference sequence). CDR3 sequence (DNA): TGTGCCAGCAGCTCCATCACACCGAGCTCCTATAATTCACCCCTCCACTTT. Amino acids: CASSSITPSSYNSPLHF.

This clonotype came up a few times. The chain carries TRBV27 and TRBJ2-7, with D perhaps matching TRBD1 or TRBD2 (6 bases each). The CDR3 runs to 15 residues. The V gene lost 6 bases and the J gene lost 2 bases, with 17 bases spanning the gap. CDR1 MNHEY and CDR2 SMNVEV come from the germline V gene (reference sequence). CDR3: CASRLQGGSAYEQYF. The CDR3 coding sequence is TGTGCCAGCAGGCTACAAGGGGGGTCGGCCTACGAGCAGTACTTC.